Listed below are T cell receptor beta chains from one sample, sequenced in a study of quantifying T cell responses using KT2 cells. MiXCR, applied by TCRdb to the UMI-ligation and nested PCR reads, yields one record per CDR3 protein. The sample shows some 41,000 distinct CDR3 sequences, approximately 15% of them seen only once. The sequencing sample was made of PBMCs spiked with cells of the T cell clone KT2. All receptors come from a human donor. Both conserved end residues are trimmed from each CDR3. The order of the fields is V gene, clone size, J gene, CDR3 length, CDR3 protein. The size field is filled for only some rows; it gives once, few, many or a size class.

TRBV20-1	-	TRBJ2-1	11	SASRGSYNEQF
TRBV6-5	-	TRBJ1-4	14	ASSYSNRGTNEKLF
TRBV20-1	many	TRBJ1-2	9	SANGQPGYT
TRBV20-1	many	TRBJ1-2	14	SARAAGGRRNYGYT
TRBV20-1	many	TRBJ2-3	12	SARAPTSTDTQY
TRBV6-5	few	TRBJ1-1	15	ASSYSLPGQGFPEAF
TRBV14	few	TRBJ2-3	17	ASSQLASGGASSTDTQY
TRBV21-1	-	TRBJ1-5	13	ASSKVETGDQPQH
TRBV18	-	TRBJ1-2	14	ASSPVQTPANYGYT
TRBV9	-	TRBJ2-1	12	ASSVGGSYNEQF
TRBV28	few	TRBJ2-3	9	ASSPLDTQY
TRBV30	-	TRBJ1-2	11	ALMRDRFYGYT
TRBV5-5	-	TRBJ2-7	12	ASSEGARAYEQY
TRBV4-1	many	TRBJ2-7	13	ASSLRVGNSAEQY
TRBV5-1	few	TRBJ2-3	14	ASTLGGNPSTDTQY
TRBV20-1	few	TRBJ2-7	14	SASTTITGLPYEQY
TRBV18	-	TRBJ1-1	13	ASSPENRVNTEAF
TRBV12-3/TRBV12-4	few	TRBJ2-7	11	ASSRDSLSEQY
TRBV12-3/TRBV12-4	few	TRBJ1-4	12	ASRFGATNEKLF
TRBV6-5	many	TRBJ2-7	14	ASSYSSGRPTYEQY
TRBV5-5	few	TRBJ2-1	14	ASSQGTGGGYNEQF
TRBV6-6	few	TRBJ2-1	11	ASSVGGASEQF
TRBV4-3	-	TRBJ2-6	15	ASSQETSGSGANVLT
TRBV5-1	-	TRBJ1-5	15	ASSFLPDRGINQPQH
TRBV24-1	few	TRBJ2-1	14	ATSDLTGDLRNEQF
TRBV29-1	few	TRBJ1-1	10	SVTGSGIEAF
TRBV7-9	-	TRBJ1-1	12	ASSFSGGRSEAF
TRBV7-2	-	TRBJ2-5	13	ASSTHSGRGKTQY
TRBV14	-	TRBJ2-6	17	ASSQDTRRILSGANVLT
TRBV10-3	-	TRBJ2-3	14	AISDGQSEPTDTQY
TRBV20-1	few	TRBJ1-1	11	SAWGGGITEAF
TRBV6-5	-	TRBJ1-1	14	ASSYSTGRGNTEAF
TRBV5-6	-	TRBJ2-7	13	ASSSVGSISYEQY
TRBV29-1	-	TRBJ1-2	11	SVSDRDVYGYT
TRBV5-4	-	TRBJ2-3	14	ASSYSYSTGTDTQY
TRBV6-5	-	TRBJ2-1	13	ASGPLRGSYNEQF
TRBV5-5	few	TRBJ2-7	14	ASSHLRGQGNYEQY
TRBV27	-	TRBJ2-1	11	ASRSTKYNEQF
TRBV15	few	TRBJ1-2	12	ATSRAAGAYGYT
TRBV6-2/TRBV6-3	-	TRBJ2-1	13	ASSPRDRGYNEQF
TRBV2	-	TRBJ2-1	13	ASSGRGNSYNEQF
TRBV12-3/TRBV12-4	-	TRBJ2-1	16	ASSSHLRLGSGRGVQF
TRBV11-3	many	TRBJ2-7	13	ASSSLLAVSYEQY
TRBV7-9	-	TRBJ1-6	12	ASSQTSPNSPLH
TRBV20-1	once	TRBJ1-3	13	SASSGLFSGNTIY
TRBV6-2/TRBV6-3	many	TRBJ2-7	11	ASRRGPPYEQY
TRBV19	-	TRBJ2-7	12	ASSLTGVIEEQY
TRBV20-1	few	TRBJ2-7	11	SAEIQGGGRQY
TRBV12-3/TRBV12-4	few	TRBJ2-1	12	ASSLLAGNNEQF
TRBV7-6	few	TRBJ2-1	12	ASSLGSSYNEQF
TRBV5-1	few	TRBJ1-2	12	ASSWTGGDYGYT
TRBV4-1	few	TRBJ1-1	15	ASSRTSVGGVNTEAF
TRBV6-2/TRBV6-3	few	TRBJ2-1	14	ASSYSRPSSYNEQF
TRBV7-2	-	TRBJ2-7	13	ASSSQGSHSYEQY
TRBV6-5	-	TRBJ1-2	13	ASSYSAGQVYGYT